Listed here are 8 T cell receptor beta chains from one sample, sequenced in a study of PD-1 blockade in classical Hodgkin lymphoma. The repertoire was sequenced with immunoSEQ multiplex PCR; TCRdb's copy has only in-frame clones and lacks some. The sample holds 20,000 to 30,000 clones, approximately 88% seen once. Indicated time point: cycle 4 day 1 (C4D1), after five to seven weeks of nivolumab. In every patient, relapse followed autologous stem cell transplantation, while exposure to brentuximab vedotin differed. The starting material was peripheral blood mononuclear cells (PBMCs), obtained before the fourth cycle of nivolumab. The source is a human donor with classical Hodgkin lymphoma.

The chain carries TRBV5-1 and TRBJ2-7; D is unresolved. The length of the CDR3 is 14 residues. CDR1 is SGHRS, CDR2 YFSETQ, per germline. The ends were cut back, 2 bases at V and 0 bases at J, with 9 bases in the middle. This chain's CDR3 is CASSFAVSSYEQYF. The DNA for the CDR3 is TGCGCCAGCAGCTTCGCGGTTAGCTCCTACGAGCAGTACTTC.

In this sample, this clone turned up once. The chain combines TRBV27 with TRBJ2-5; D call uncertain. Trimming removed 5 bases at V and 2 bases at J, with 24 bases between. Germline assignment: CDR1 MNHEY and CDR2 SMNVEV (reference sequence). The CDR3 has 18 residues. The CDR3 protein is CASSTLLGKTSEQETQYF. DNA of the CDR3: TGTGCCAGCAGTACCCTTTTGGGCAAAACCTCAGAGCAAGAGACCCAGTACTTC.

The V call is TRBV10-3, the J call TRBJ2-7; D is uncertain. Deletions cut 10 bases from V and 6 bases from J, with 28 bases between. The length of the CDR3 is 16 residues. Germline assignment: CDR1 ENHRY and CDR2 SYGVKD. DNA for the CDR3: TGTGCCACTGAAGTCTCGGTAAACCGATCCCCCCTCGAGCAGTACTTC. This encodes CATEVSVNRSPLEQYF.

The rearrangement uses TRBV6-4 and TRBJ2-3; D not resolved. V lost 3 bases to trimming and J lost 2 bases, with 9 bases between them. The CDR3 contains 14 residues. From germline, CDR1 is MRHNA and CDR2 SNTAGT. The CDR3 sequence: CASSEGRDTDTQYF. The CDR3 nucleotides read TGTGCCAGCAGTGAGGGCAGAGACACAGATACGCAGTATTTT.

The DNA of the CDR3 is TGTGCCATCAGTGATCCCGCAGCGAGCTCTGGAAACACCATATATTTT. Encoded protein: CAISDPAASSGNTIYF. The genes are TRBV10-3 and TRBJ1-3; D is unclear. With 3 bases removed from V and 0 bases from J, the gap between germline ends came to 12 bases. From germline, CDR1 is ENHRY and CDR2 SYGVKD. This CDR3 is 16 amino acids long.

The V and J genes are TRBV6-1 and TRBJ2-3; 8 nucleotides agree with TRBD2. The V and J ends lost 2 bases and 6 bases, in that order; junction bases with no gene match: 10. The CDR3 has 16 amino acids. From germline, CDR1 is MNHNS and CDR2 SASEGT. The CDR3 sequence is CASSEMGLVSLDTQYF. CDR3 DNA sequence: TGTGCCAGCAGTGAAATGGGACTAGTGAGTCTGGATACGCAGTATTTT.

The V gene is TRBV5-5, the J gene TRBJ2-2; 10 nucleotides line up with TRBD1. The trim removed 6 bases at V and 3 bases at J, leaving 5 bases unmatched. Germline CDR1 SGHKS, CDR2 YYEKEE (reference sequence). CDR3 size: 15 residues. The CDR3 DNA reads TGTGCCAGCAACCTGGACAGGGGGGACACCGGGGAGCTGTTTTTT. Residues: CASNLDRGDTGELFF.

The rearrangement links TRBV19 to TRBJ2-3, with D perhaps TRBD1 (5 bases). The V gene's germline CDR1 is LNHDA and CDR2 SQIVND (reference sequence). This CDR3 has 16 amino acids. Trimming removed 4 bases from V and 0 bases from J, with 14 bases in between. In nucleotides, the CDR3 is TGTGCCAGTAGTAGTTTGCAGGGCCTTAGCACAGATACGCAGTATTTT. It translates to CASSSLQGLSTDTQYF.